This is a list of T cell receptor beta chains from one sample in a study of T cell repertoires in urothelial bladder cancer. Sequenced by immunoSEQ multiplex PCR; TCRdb stores in-frame clones only, minus some. This table holds about 9,000 clones, 50% to 75% found once. Sequencing was carried out using tumor-infiltrating cells from bladder cancer. These receptors all come from a human donor with urothelial carcinoma. CDR3s include the opening cysteine and the closing phenylalanine or tryptophan. The D gene is left open where the match is weak. Clone sizes are given selectively: once, few, many, or a class where the clone is expanded.

D: TRBD2
V: TRBV25-1
size: few
J: TRBJ2-1
DNA: TGTGCCAGCAGTGAAGGGGGTAGCGGGGGCGCCTACAATGAGCAGTTCTTC
CDR3: CASSEGGSGGAYNEQFF

D: .
V: TRBV25-1
size: .
J: TRBJ2-7
DNA: TGTGCCAGCAGTGCCGGGAGCTCCTACGAGCAGTACTTC
CDR3: CASSAGSSYEQYF

D: .
V: TRBV25-1
size: few
J: TRBJ2-6
DNA: TGTGCCAGCAGTACAGGGTCTGGGGCCAACGTCCTGACTTTC
CDR3: CASSTGSGANVLTF

D: .
V: TRBV7-2
size: .
J: TRBJ2-1
DNA: TGTGCCAGCAGCTTAGGGGGTGAGCAGTTCTTC
CDR3: CASSLGGEQFF

D: .
V: TRBV5-4
size: .
J: TRBJ2-2
DNA: TGTGCCAGCAGCTCTACAGGGAGGAACACCGGGGAGCTGTTTTTT
CDR3: CASSSTGRNTGELFF

D: TRBD1
V: TRBV6-5
size: .
J: TRBJ1-6
DNA: TGTGCCAGCAGTTACTCGACCCACAGGGGCGATTCACCCCTCCACTTT
CDR3: CASSYSTHRGDSPLHF

D: .
V: TRBV28
size: few
J: TRBJ1-2
DNA: TGTGCCAGCAGGGGACCGTGGGAGGGCTACACCTTC
CDR3: CASRGPWEGYTF

D: .
V: TRBV28
size: medium-sized
J: TRBJ2-7
DNA: TGTGCCAGCAGTTTCCTTTCGGACGAGCAGTACTTC
CDR3: CASSFLSDEQYF

D: .
V: TRBV6-5
size: .
J: TRBJ2-1
DNA: TGTGCCAGCAGGCGGGGACAGCTCAATGAGCAGTTCTTC
CDR3: CASRRGQLNEQFF

D: .
V: TRBV29-1
size: .
J: TRBJ1-1
DNA: TGCAGCGTTGAAGAAGGCTCGAACACTGAAGCTTTCTTT
CDR3: CSVEEGSNTEAFF

D: .
V: TRBV2
size: .
J: TRBJ1-2
DNA: TGTGCCAGCAGCGTGGAAAGGGTAGGAGATGGCTACACCTTC
CDR3: CASSVERVGDGYTF

D: .
V: TRBV5-1
size: .
J: TRBJ1-1
DNA: TGCGCCAGCAGCACCTCGGGGGCAGAGAACACTGAAGCTTTCTTT
CDR3: CASSTSGAENTEAFF

D: .
V: TRBV21-1
size: few
J: TRBJ1-2
DNA: TGTGCCAGCAGCACGCGGGACAGGGTCTATGGCTACACCTTC
CDR3: CASSTRDRVYGYTF

D: .
V: TRBV28
size: .
J: TRBJ1-6
DNA: TGTGCCAGCAGTTTGGCTACGGTCTGGAGCTCCTATAATTCACCCCTCCACTTT
CDR3: CASSLATVWSSYNSPLHF

D: .
V: TRBV27
size: .
J: TRBJ2-7
DNA: TGTGCCAGCAGTAAGGTGGGAGCCAGGGACCCAGCACCCTACGAGCAGTACTTC
CDR3: CASSKVGARDPAPYEQYF

D: .
V: TRBV10-1
size: .
J: TRBJ1-1
DNA: TGCGCCAGCAGTCATATGAACACTGAAGCTTTCTTT
CDR3: CASSHMNTEAFF

D: .
V: TRBV4-2
size: .
J: TRBJ2-1
DNA: TGTGCCAGCAGCCAAGCCGGGGGGCGAAGGCGTGAGCAGTTCTTC
CDR3: CASSQAGGRRREQFF

D: TRBD1
V: TRBV15
size: .
J: TRBJ1-5
DNA: TGTGCCACCAGCAGCCGAGGGACAGGAAAAGTCCCAAGTCCCAATCAGCCCCAGCATTTT
CDR3: CATSSRGTGKVPSPNQPQHF

D: TRBD1
V: TRBV13
size: medium-sized
J: TRBJ1-5
DNA: TGTGCCAGCAGCGAGGGACAGGGATTTCAGCCCCAGCATTTT
CDR3: CASSEGQGFQPQHF

D: TRBD1
V: TRBV30
size: .
J: TRBJ1-2
DNA: TGTGCCGGGTGGAACAGGGGAGCCTATGGCTACACCTTC
CDR3: CAGWNRGAYGYTF

D: TRBD2
V: TRBV2
size: .
J: TRBJ2-7
DNA: TGTGCCAGCAGTTTTTGGACTAGCGGGGAATTCTCCTACGAGCAGTACTTC
CDR3: CASSFWTSGEFSYEQYF

D: TRBD1
V: TRBV19
size: few
J: TRBJ1-6
DNA: TGTGCCAGCCGTGACAGGGGAGCGTATAATTCACCCCTCCACTTT
CDR3: CASRDRGAYNSPLHF

D: .
V: TRBV11-2
size: few
J: TRBJ1-2
DNA: TGTGCCAGCAGCTTAGAGAACTATGGCTACACCTTC
CDR3: CASSLENYGYTF

D: TRBD1
V: TRBV6-5
size: few
J: TRBJ1-1
DNA: TGTGCCAGCAGGGGACAGGAATGGGGCAACACTGAAGCTTTCTTT
CDR3: CASRGQEWGNTEAFF

D: .
V: TRBV12-5
size: .
J: TRBJ2-2
DNA: TGTGCTAGTGGTGCGGGACAGACAAACACCGGGGAGCTGTTTTTT
CDR3: CASGAGQTNTGELFF

D: .
V: TRBV5-1
size: .
J: TRBJ1-1
DNA: TGTGCCAGCAGCTTGGGGACGTTGGGGGCTTTCTTT
CDR3: CASSLGTLGAFF

D: .
V: TRBV4-3
size: .
J: TRBJ1-6
DNA: TGCGCCAGCAGCCATGCGTTTTCGTCCTCCTATAATTCACCCCTCCACTTT
CDR3: CASSHAFSSSYNSPLHF

D: TRBD1
V: TRBV18
size: .
J: TRBJ2-3
DNA: TGTGCCAGCTCACGACAGGGGCGCGGGACAGATACGCAGTATTTT
CDR3: CASSRQGRGTDTQYF

D: .
V: TRBV4-1
size: .
J: TRBJ1-2
DNA: TGCGCCAGCAGCCAAGATACGGTCAGGGGCTTTGGAGGCTACACCTTC
CDR3: CASSQDTVRGFGGYTF

D: TRBD1
V: TRBV28
size: few
J: TRBJ1-6
DNA: TGTGCCAGCAGCCTTCCGGACAGGCTCAATTCACCCCTCCACTTT
CDR3: CASSLPDRLNSPLHF

D: .
V: TRBV19
size: .
J: TRBJ1-2
DNA: TGTGCCAGTAGTATAGTGGACGGCGTGCGGACCTTC
CDR3: CASSIVDGVRTF

D: .
V: TRBV7-2
size: few
J: TRBJ1-4
DNA: TGTGCCAGCAGCTCTACACATAAACCGGATGAAAAACTGTTTTTT
CDR3: CASSSTHKPDEKLFF

D: TRBD1
V: TRBV7-2
size: .
J: TRBJ1-4
DNA: TGTGCCAGCAGCTCAGGGGGAACTAATGAAAAACTGTTTTTT
CDR3: CASSSGGTNEKLFF

D: .
V: TRBV19
size: .
J: TRBJ2-7
DNA: TGTGCCAGTAGTATAGGGAGTTCTAGGACCTACGAGCAGTACTTC
CDR3: CASSIGSSRTYEQYF

D: .
V: TRBV12-5
size: few
J: TRBJ1-2
DNA: TGTGCTAGTGGTTTGATCCCGACAGAGATCTATGGCTACACCTTC
CDR3: CASGLIPTEIYGYTF

D: .
V: TRBV30
size: .
J: TRBJ2-1
DNA: TGTGCCTGGAGTGGGGCAGGGCTTTTCTACAATGAGCAGTTCTTC
CDR3: CAWSGAGLFYNEQFF

D: TRBD1
V: TRBV7-8
size: .
J: TRBJ2-3
DNA: TGTGCCAGCAGCCCCGGGACAGGGGGGACAGATACGCAGTATTTT
CDR3: CASSPGTGGTDTQYF